The 31 T cell receptor beta chains below were found in one sample sequenced in a study of blood T cell repertoires in COVID-19. Method: immunoSEQ multiplex PCR; TCRdb's copy keeps in-frame clones and lacks some. The sample holds more than 65,000 clones, 79% seen once. Sequenced material: peripheral blood. These TCRs come from a man aged 55 to 70 with acute or convalescent COVID-19.

The chain combines TRBV20-1 with TRBJ2-1, with 7 nucleotides matching TRBD2. J gave up 8 bases and V 3 bases, and 10 bases lay outside the gene matches. The CDR3 has 14 amino acids. Germline V gene data show CDR1 as DFQATT and CDR2 as SNEGSKA (reference sequence). CDR3 in amino acids: CSASRTSQGDEQFF. CDR3 bases: TGCAGTGCTAGTCGGACTAGTCAGGGAGATGAGCAGTTCTTC.

There are a few counts of this clone. The chain couples TRBV7-6 to TRBJ2-2; a weak D match, TRBD1 (5 bases). Germline-derived CDR1 and CDR2 are SGHVS and FNYEAQ. The CDR3 contains 15 residues. V was trimmed by 6 bases and J by 1 base, leaving 12 bases between them. CDR3 protein: CASRMGPMNTGELFF. CDR3 sequence (DNA): TGTGCCAGCAGAATGGGGCCGATGAACACCGGGGAGCTGTTTTTT.

The chain uses TRBV9 and TRBJ2-1; a possible D gene is TRBD2 (6 bases). The germline gives CDR1 SGDLS, CDR2 YYNGEE. This CDR3 has 14 residues. V was clipped by 1 base and J by 6 bases, with 11 bases between them. Here the CDR3 reads CASSVRLGGNEQFF. DNA for the CDR3: TGTGCCAGCAGCGTAAGGTTGGGGGGCAATGAGCAGTTCTTC.

CDR3: CASSETGYGNTIYF. As DNA, the CDR3 is TGTGCCAGCAGTGAGACAGGGTATGGAAACACCATATATTTT. The rearrangement uses TRBV2 and TRBJ1-3; 7 bases align to TRBD1. Unmatched junction bases numbered 2, after V lost 3 bases and J lost 3 bases. The CDR3 runs 14 residues. Germline V lookup: CDR1 SNHLY, CDR2 FYNNEI.

This chain uses TRBV6-5 with TRBJ2-4, with D tentatively TRBD1 (5 bases). V lost 6 bases to trimming and J lost 1 base, with 10 bases between them. CDR1 is MNHEY and CDR2 is SVGAGI in the germline V gene. The length of the CDR3 is 14 residues. The CDR3 is CASSPRAAKNIQYF. The CDR3, as DNA: TGTGCCAGCAGCCCCAGGGCTGCCAAAAACATTCAGTACTTC.

The CDR3 is CASSEANFPGHVYGYTF. The DNA for the CDR3 is TGTGCCAGCAGTGAAGCCAATTTTCCGGGACACGTCTATGGCTACACCTTC. V and J are TRBV2 and TRBJ1-2, with D perhaps matching TRBD1 (6 bases). The V gene's germline CDR1 is SNHLY and CDR2 FYNNEI. V was pared by 0 bases and J by 4 bases, with 18 bases between. The CDR3 is 17 residues long.

V is TRBV9 and J is TRBJ2-3; D ambiguous. This CDR3 contains 12 residues. Germline CDR1 is SGDLS and CDR2 is YYNGEE. Deletions cut 0 bases from V and 8 bases from J, with 7 bases between. In nucleotides, the CDR3 is TGTGCCAGCAGCGTAGATCCGGGTACGCAGTATTTT. As protein: CASSVDPGTQYF.

The V and J genes are TRBV6-5 and TRBJ2-1, with D unresolved. CDR3 length equals 14 residues. Deletions cut 0 bases from V and 6 bases from J, with 9 bases between. The germline V gene encodes CDR1 MNHEY and CDR2 SVGAGI. CDR3 sequence (DNA): TGTGCCAGCAGTTACTCGATAGTCGGCAATGAGCAGTTCTTC. Its translation is CASSYSIVGNEQFF.

This chain connects TRBV6-5 to TRBJ1-2; the D is unclear. From germline, CDR1 is MNHEY and CDR2 SVGAGI. The CDR3 consists of 14 residues. V lost 5 bases and J 0 bases, leaving 10 bases between the germline ends. Here the CDR3 reads CASSRFLSNYGYTF. The CDR3 nucleotides read TGTGCCAGCAGTAGATTCCTATCTAACTATGGCTACACCTTC.

The genes are TRBV19 and TRBJ1-2; TRBD1 matches 11 bases. V shed 3 bases and J 5 bases; nucleotides not matched to a gene: 8. The germline V gene encodes CDR1 LNHDA and CDR2 SQIVND (reference sequence). The CDR3 extends over 16 amino acids. As DNA, the CDR3 is TGTGCCAGTAGTATTACATTCGGGACAGGGGGTTATGGCTACACCTTC. Translation gives CASSITFGTGGYGYTF.

This clone was recorded only once. The V and J genes are TRBV7-6 and TRBJ1-6; tentative D call: TRBD1 (6 bases). V was cut by 5 bases and J by 6 bases, with 17 bases left in between. Per the germline V gene, CDR1 is SGHVS and CDR2 is FNYEAQ. This CDR3 contains 16 residues. DNA for the CDR3: TGTGCCAGCAGCCCCAGGGAAGGGGGGGTTAATTCACCCCTCCACTTT. Its translation: CASSPREGGVNSPLHF.

The chain links TRBV5-6 to TRBJ2-1; possible D gene TRBD1, 6 bases. The CDR3 consists of 15 residues. Germline lookup yields CDR1 SGHDT and CDR2 YYEEEE. V was pared by 2 bases and J by 7 bases, with 16 bases between. CDR3 residues: CASSFERTAGNEQFF. The CDR3 coding sequence is TGTGCCAGCAGCTTTGAAAGGACAGCTGGGAATGAGCAGTTCTTC.

The CDR3 nucleotides are TGCGCCAGCAGCCGGGCTAGCGGGGGGCTGCAAGAGACCCAGTACTTC. It is translated as CASSRASGGLQETQYF. The genes are TRBV4-3 and TRBJ2-5; TRBD2 aligns across 11 bases. J gave up 2 bases and V 4 bases, and 6 bases lay outside the gene matches. The CDR3 has 16 amino acids. Germline V gene lookup returns CDR1 LGHNA and CDR2 YSLEER.

The table lists this clone with a few counts. The V and J genes are TRBV27 and TRBJ2-1, with 7 nucleotides matching TRBD1. The CDR3 has 15 residues. The germline gives CDR1 MNHEY, CDR2 SMNVEV (reference sequence). Unmatched junction bases numbered 16, after V lost 8 bases and J lost 9 bases. This CDR3 reads CASGPDRVRAGEQFF. DNA of the CDR3: TGTGCCAGCGGGCCCGACAGGGTGCGAGCAGGTGAGCAGTTCTTC.

This chain joins TRBV9 and TRBJ2-1, with 7 positions matching TRBD1. The CDR3 length is 16 residues. V shed 4 bases, J shed 7 bases, and the junction held 14 bases outside the gene matches. In germline, CDR1 is SGDLS, CDR2 YYNGEE. CDR3 residues: CASSPVPGQKWNEQFF. As DNA, the CDR3 is TGTGCCAGCAGCCCCGTACCGGGACAGAAATGGAATGAGCAGTTCTTC.

This chain uses TRBV5-1 with TRBJ1-2, with D unclear. This CDR3 contains 13 residues. Per the germline V gene, CDR1 is SGHRS and CDR2 is YFSETQ. Deletions cut 4 bases from V and 0 bases from J, with 7 bases between. The CDR3: CASSPRANYGYTF. As DNA, the CDR3 is TGCGCCAGCAGCCCTAGAGCTAACTATGGCTACACCTTC.

The chain is built from TRBV4-3 and TRBJ2-3; TRBD2 might be the D (6 bases). This CDR3 region has 18 residues. Per the germline V gene, CDR1 is LGHNA and CDR2 is YSLEER. Between the trimmed V and J ends, which lost 0 bases and 2 bases, there was a span of 18 bases. DNA for the CDR3: TGCGCCAGCAGCCAAGAAAGGGCTGGCGGGGCGTTCACAGATACGCAGTATTTT. As protein: CASSQERAGGAFTDTQYF.

Only one count was recorded for this clone. This chain uses TRBV9 with TRBJ2-3, with 9 bases aligning to TRBD2. J lost 3 bases, V lost 1 base, and 6 bases had no gene match. The CDR3 extends over 16 amino acids. Germline V lookup: CDR1 SGDLS, CDR2 YYNGEE. The chain's CDR3 is CASSVLGLAGTDTQYF. In DNA, the CDR3 is TGTGCCAGCAGCGTACTCGGCCTAGCGGGGACAGATACGCAGTATTTT. The complete variable domain, with remaining parts taken from reference TRBV9 and TRBJ2-3, reads DSGVTQTPKHLITATGQRVTLRCSPRSGDLSVYWYQQSLDQGLQFLIQYYNGEERAKGNILERFSAQQFPDLHSELNLSSLELGDSALYFCASSVLGLAGTDTQYFGPGTRLTVL.

This clone has just a few counts. CDR3 sequence (DNA): TGTGCCAGCTCTGGAGGATCGGGAAACAGCTGGGAAAAACTGTTTTTT. Protein sequence: CASSGGSGNSWEKLFF. The V call is TRBV11-1, the J call TRBJ1-4; the D is unclear. Trimming cost V 8 bases and J 8 bases, with 24 bases left between them. The CDR3 has 16 amino acids. Germline V lookup: CDR1 SGHAT, CDR2 FQDESV (reference sequence).

The CDR3 DNA reads as TGTGCCAGCAGCGTAGGAGGGACTGGAAACACCATATATTTT. It is translated as CASSVGGTGNTIYF. This rearrangement joins TRBV9 to TRBJ1-3; D remains unclear. The germline V gene encodes CDR1 SGDLS and CDR2 YYNGEE. The CDR3 loop spans 14 amino acids. Trimming removed 0 bases from V and 2 bases from J, with 6 bases in between.

This chain links TRBV2 with TRBJ2-2, with 9 bases lining up with TRBD1. From germline, CDR1 is SNHLY and CDR2 FYNNEI. The CDR3 totals 15 residues. V was pared by 5 bases and J by 4 bases, with 5 bases of the junction left unmatched. The CDR3 bases are TGTGCCAGCAGTAGGGACAGGGAAGGCACCGGGGAGCTGTTTTTT. Translating gives CASSRDREGTGELFF.

The rearrangement links TRBV7-9 to TRBJ1-5; weak D call: TRBD1 (6 bases). This CDR3 comprises 15 residues. Trimming pared 6 bases from V and 2 bases from J, leaving 14 bases between. Germline-derived CDR1 and CDR2 are SEHNR and FQNEAQ (reference sequence). CDR3 nucleotides: TGTGCCAGCAGTGAACCGGGACATGGCAATCAGCCCCAGCATTTT. It encodes CASSEPGHGNQPQHF. The full variable domain, completed using reference TRBV7-9 and TRBJ1-5, is DTGVSQNPRHKITKRGQNVTFRCDPISEHNRLYWYRQTLGQGPEFLTYFQNEAQLEKSRLLSDRFSAERPKGSFSTLEIQRTEQGDSAMYLCASSEPGHGNQPQHFGDGTRLSIL.

V usage is TRBV4-2 and J usage is TRBJ1-1; tentatively, D is TRBD1 (5 bases). Germline lookup yields CDR1 LGHNA and CDR2 YNFKEQ. The CDR3 loop spans 14 amino acids. V lost 3 bases and J lost 0, with 8 bases in between. The CDR3 loop is CASSQTDVNTEAFF. The CDR3 nucleotides read TGTGCCAGCAGCCAGACAGATGTGAACACTGAAGCTTTCTTT.

This clone has more than one count but fewer than ten. This chain joins TRBV7-9 and TRBJ1-4; no reliable D call. The length of the CDR3 is 15 residues. Deletions cut 0 bases from V and 7 bases from J, with 12 bases between. CDR1 and CDR2 from the germline V gene are SEHNR and FQNEAQ (reference sequence). The CDR3 reads CASSLASVASEKLFF. The CDR3 region has the DNA TGTGCCAGCAGCTTAGCTTCAGTAGCCTCTGAAAAACTGTTTTTT.

The genes are TRBV19 and TRBJ1-1; D may be TRBD1 (5 bases). V lost 0 bases and J 6 bases, leaving 14 bases between the germline ends. Germline V gene sequence: CDR1 LNHDA, CDR2 SQIVND (reference sequence). The CDR3 has 15 amino acids. The CDR3 is CASSIDRVQKSEAFF. The CDR3 DNA follows: TGTGCCAGTAGTATAGACAGGGTGCAGAAGTCTGAAGCTTTCTTT.

The rearrangement uses TRBV7-9 and TRBJ2-1; D may be TRBD1 (5 bases). The germline CDR1 and CDR2 sequences are SEHNR and FQNEAQ (reference sequence). The CDR3 is made up of 14 amino acids. V was clipped by 0 bases and J by 6 bases, with 9 bases between them. The CDR3 DNA follows: TGTGCCAGCAGCTTAGCTGGGGCACTCAATGAGCAGTTCTTC. Translated, it gives CASSLAGALNEQFF. The full variable domain, in which reference TRBV7-9 and TRBJ2-1 provide the parts outside the CDR3, is DTGVSQNPRHKITKRGQNVTFRCDPISEHNRLYWYRQTLGQGPEFLTYFQNEAQLEKSRLLSDRFSAERPKGSFSTLEIQRTEQGDSAMYLCASSLAGALNEQFFGPGTRLTVL.

The chain employs TRBV5-1 and TRBJ2-1; 9 nucleotides agree with TRBD1. J gave up 5 bases and V 2 bases, and 8 bases lay outside the gene matches. CDR1 is SGHRS, CDR2 YFSETQ, per germline. The CDR3 covers 16 residues. CDR3 in amino acids: CASSFTPGTGNNEQFF. CDR3 coding DNA: TGCGCCAGCAGCTTCACCCCCGGGACAGGGAACAATGAGCAGTTCTTC.

The chain is built from TRBV15 and TRBJ2-2; TRBD1 agrees at 8 bases. This CDR3 spans 15 amino acids. The V and J ends lost 1 base and 6 bases, in that order; junction bases with no gene match: 4. CDR1 and CDR2 from the germline V gene are LNHNV and YYDKDF (reference sequence). CDR3 bases: TGTGCCACCAGCAGAGTGACAGGGGTCTCCGGGGAGCTGTTTTTT. Protein: CATSRVTGVSGELFF.

The chain is built from TRBV9 and TRBJ2-5, with D maybe TRBD2 (6 bases). V lost 5 bases and J lost 5, with 19 bases in between. This CDR3 region has 15 residues. Germline CDR1 SGDLS, CDR2 YYNGEE. The CDR3 DNA follows: TGTGCCAGCAGTTTCACCGGGACTCCAGGGGAGACCCAGTACTTC. It encodes CASSFTGTPGETQYF.

The V and J genes are TRBV3-1 (or the pseudogene TRBV3-2) and TRBJ2-5; possible D gene TRBD2, 7 bases. This CDR3 comprises 17 residues. The V end was cut by 0 bases, the J end by 0 bases, with 14 bases between. The V gene's germline CDR1 is LGHDT and CDR2 YNNKEL (reference sequence). The CDR3 region has the DNA TGTGCCAGCAGCCAAGATTCGGGCGGGGGCCACCAAGAGACCCAGTACTTC. It codes for CASSQDSGGGHQETQYF.

The sample holds one count of this clone. V and J are TRBV10-1 and TRBJ1-5; 8 bases fit TRBD1. Trimming cost V 2 bases and J 0 bases; bases outside gene matches: 6. The CDR3 spans 17 residues. Germline CDR1 is WNHNN and CDR2 is SYGVQD (reference sequence). The CDR3 bases are TGCGCCAGCAGTGAGGGCAGGGGGCTTTATAGCAATCAGCCCCAGCATTTT. Translating gives CASSEGRGLYSNQPQHF.